This T cell receptor (beta chain) appears in the sequencing data of a study of T cells in Graves' hyperthyroidism and ophthalmopathy. These patients, aged 18 to 65, had recently diagnosed hyperthyroidism lasting under 2 months. Thyroid ultrasound, orbital computed tomography, clinical symptoms, and serum thyroxine and TRAb underpinned diagnoses. PBMCs stemmed from 10 ml fresh peripheral blood. Per the germline V gene, CDR1 is MDHEN and CDR2 is SYDVKM. J lost 0 bases, V lost 6 bases, and 3 bases had no gene match. The CDR3 loop spans 15 amino acids. It was RNA transcripts that yielded the amplified TCR beta CDR3 regions. HTBI primers drove first-round RT-PCR of the TCR CDR3. MiXCR, applied by TCRdb to the multiplex PCR reads, yields one record per CDR3 protein. The sample includes some 510,000 distinct CDR3 sequences, around 21% of them seen just once.

The chain couples TRBV28 to TRBJ1-5; 9 nucleotides align to TRBD1. The specimen was blood. This clonotype originated in a man between 18 and 29 years old with Graves' hyperthyroidism. For the CDR3, the DNA is TGTGCCAGCAGGCGGACAGGGGTTAGCAATCAGCCCCAGCATTTT. This translates into CASRRTGVSNQPQHF.